The 8 T cell receptor beta chains given below trace back to one sample, sequenced in a study of blood T cells in healthy people across ages. Using a J-beta primer mix together with a sample-barcoded 5' primer, a second PCR was run for about 6 to 12 cycles. Via MiXCR, TCRdb re-called the 5' RACE reads, giving one row per CDR3 protein. The sample carries about 1,500,000 distinct CDR3 sequences, approximately 38% recorded once. Source material: blood. The source of these receptors is a woman aged 18 to 35 in good health.

The chain links TRBV12-3 or TRBV12-4 to TRBJ2-2, with D unresolved. V was shortened by 11 bases and J by 6 bases, with 16 bases between the two germline ends. The CDR3 contains 13 residues. CDR3 DNA: TGTGCCGGCACCTTCGGAGTTCCCGGGGAGCTGTTTTTT. Its protein product is CAGTFGVPGELFF.

V and J are TRBV5-1 and TRBJ2-1; 12 bases are a match to TRBD2. This CDR3 is 14 amino acids long. Germline CDR1 reads SGHRS; CDR2 reads YFSETQ. The ends lost 0 bases at V and 8 bases at J; junction bases unmatched: 0. CDR3 residues: CASSLASGGDEQFF. DNA for the CDR3: TGCGCCAGCAGCTTGGCTAGCGGGGGGGATGAGCAGTTCTTC.

This clonotype was counted between two and nine times. The rearrangement joins TRBV29-1 to TRBJ2-1; tentatively, D is TRBD2 (7 bases). Germline loops: CDR1 SQVTM, CDR2 ANQGSEA. The CDR3 sequence is 16 residues long. V was trimmed by 0 bases and J by 8 bases, leaving 20 bases between them. The CDR3 loop is CSVEDPGGGLGDEQFF. The CDR3 DNA follows: TGCAGCGTTGAAGATCCTGGGGGGGGGCTAGGAGATGAGCAGTTCTTC.

The sample holds a few counts of this clonotype. The DNA of the CDR3 is TGTGCCAGCACCTCTCTAGGGGGTGCGCCTGGCTACACCTTC. It translates to CASTSLGGAPGYTF. The chain carries TRBV11-2 and TRBJ1-2; tentatively, D is TRBD1 (6 bases). Trimming removed 7 bases from V and 7 bases from J, with 19 bases in between. The CDR3 runs to 14 residues. The germline gives CDR1 SGHAT, CDR2 FQNNGV.

This chain links TRBV20-1 with TRBJ2-7, with D possibly TRBD1 on 5 matching bases. In germline, CDR1 is DFQATT, CDR2 SNEGSKA (reference sequence). This CDR3 is 13 amino acids long. V shed 7 bases and J shed 0 bases, with 13 bases lying between them. As DNA, the CDR3 is TGCAGTGGGGGCGGAATCAGCTCCTACGAGCAGTACTTC. It encodes CSGGGISSYEQYF.

The V call is TRBV10-3, the J call TRBJ2-3, with D uncertain. The CDR3 loop spans 15 amino acids. V was clipped by 2 bases and J by 3 bases, with 12 bases between them. Germline-derived CDR1 and CDR2 are ENHRY and SYGVKD. Written as DNA, the CDR3 is TGTGCCATCAGTGAGCTGGCCGGCGAAACAGATACGCAGTATTTT. Translation gives CAISELAGETDTQYF.

This chain links TRBV6-1 with TRBJ2-7; TRBD2 matches at 7 bases. J gave up 0 bases and V 8 bases, and 7 bases lay outside the gene matches. This CDR3 is 14 amino acids long. Germline CDR1 and CDR2: MNHNS and SASEGT. This CDR3 reads CASQQAGISYEQYF. CDR3 bases: TGTGCCAGCCAACAAGCGGGAATCTCCTACGAGCAGTACTTC.

V is TRBV3-1 and J is TRBJ2-5; 7 nucleotides match TRBD1. The germline V gene has CDR1 LGHDT and CDR2 YNNKEL (reference sequence). Unmatched junction bases numbered 7, after V lost 1 base and J lost 2 bases. The CDR3 sequence is 16 residues long. For the CDR3, the DNA is TGTGCCAGCAGCCAAGGGTGGGACAGCGAGCAAGAGACCCAGTACTTC. Protein sequence: CASSQGWDSEQETQYF.